Listed here are 5 T cell receptor beta chains from one sample, sequenced in a study of T cell responses to AZD1222 COVID-19 vaccine. Clones were sequenced by immunoSEQ multiplex PCR, and TCRdb holds only the in-frame ones, with some missing. The sample holds approximately 100,000 clones, 80% to 90% seen once. The source material was peripheral blood, sampled on day 0 of AZD1222 vaccination. These receptors came from an adult in good health.

The rearrangement uses TRBV9 and TRBJ2-2; D not certain. V was trimmed by 1 base and J by 3 bases, leaving 4 bases between them. This CDR3 spans 13 amino acids. The germline V gene has CDR1 SGDLS and CDR2 YYNGEE. The CDR3 coding sequence is TGTGCCAGCAGCGTATCGGACACCGGGGAGCTGTTTTTT. It translates to CASSVSDTGELFF.

The chain uses TRBV7-2 and TRBJ2-1; TRBD2 agrees at 9 bases. The CDR3 totals 14 residues. After removal of 1 base from V and 9 bases from J, the junction contained 4 bases not matched to a gene. Per the germline V gene, CDR1 is SGHTA and CDR2 is FQGNSA. The CDR3 sequence: CASSLGGGRGEQFF. CDR3 DNA sequence: TGTGCCAGCAGCTTAGGAGGCGGGAGGGGTGAGCAGTTCTTC.

The count of this clone is one. A read error may account for a junction end that differs from germline. The chain employs TRBV5-6 and TRBJ2-6; D is ambiguous. The CDR3 spans 15 residues. Germline CDR1 is SGHDT and CDR2 is YYEEEE. CDR3 sequence: CASSLGISGANVLTF. Written as DNA, the CDR3 is TGTGCCAGCAGTTTGGGAATCTCTGGGGCCAACGTCCTGACTTTC.

The rearrangement joins TRBV6-6 to TRBJ1-4, with TRBD1 as a possible D gene (5 bases). Germline lookup yields CDR1 MNHNY and CDR2 SVGAGI (reference sequence). CDR3 size: 13 residues. The V and J ends lost 4 bases and 11 bases respectively, with 14 bases between them. CDR3 sequence reads: CASSSTRVEKLFF. The CDR3 DNA follows: TGTGCCAGCAGTTCTACCAGGGTTGAGAAACTGTTTTTT.

The chain couples TRBV18 to TRBJ2-7; D is ambiguous. Trimming stripped 2 bases from V and 3 bases from J, with 11 bases between. The germline V gene has CDR1 KGHSH and CDR2 LQKENI. The CDR3 consists of 14 residues. The CDR3 coding sequence is TGTGCCAGCTCACCATATTCTGGGGTCTACGAGCAGTACTTC. This sequence encodes CASSPYSGVYEQYF.